The clone carrying this T cell receptor (beta chain) was counted many times. Its target is unknown. The CDR3 consists of 14 residues. V was pared by 6 bases and J by 4 bases, with 15 bases between. CDR1 MDHEN and CDR2 SYDVKM come from the germline V gene. These data belong to a study of T cells in Graves' hyperthyroidism and ophthalmopathy. TCR beta CDR3 regions were amplified from RNA transcripts. Researchers ran a first-round RT-PCR on the TCR CDR3 using the HTBI primer set. Via MiXCR, TCRdb re-called the multiplex PCR reads, giving one row per CDR3 protein. The sample shows about 420,000 distinct CDR3 sequences, approximately 15% of them seen only once. Findings and limits, study-wide: Through a model of 13 V-J features, ophthalmopathy was separated from stable hyperthyroidism. Most expanded thyroid clonotypes above 0.001 recurred in blood.

PBMCs stemmed from around 10 ml fresh peripheral blood. Sequencing was done on a sample of blood. The receptor was derived from a woman younger than 35 with Graves' hyperthyroidism. This chain joins TRBV28 and TRBJ2-5; D is unclear. The CDR3 nucleotides are TGTGCCAGCAGCCCCGGCAGGTCGAGAGAGACCCAGTACTTC. Residues: CASSPGRSRETQYF.